One sample yielded the 24 T cell receptor beta chains listed below, sequenced in a study of blood T cell repertoires in COVID-19. Repertoires were generated with immunoSEQ multiplex PCR, while TCRdb's copy carries only in-frame clones and drops some. The data hold over 250,000 clones, with 89% observed a single time. Material for sequencing was peripheral blood. These receptors originate from a woman in her sixties with acute or convalescent COVID-19.

V usage is TRBV9 and J usage is TRBJ2-1, with TRBD2 matching 12 bases. Looked up from germline, CDR1 is SGDLS and CDR2 is YYNGEE. The CDR3 spans 19 residues. With 1 base clipped from V and 7 bases from J, the junction kept 15 bases outside the gene matches. CDR3 region: CASSVFGGLAGNPGNEQFF. DNA for the CDR3: TGTGCCAGCAGCGTATTTGGCGGACTAGCGGGGAACCCTGGTAATGAGCAGTTCTTC.

The chain couples TRBV9 to TRBJ1-4; 10 bases are a match to TRBD1. V shed 4 bases and J 8 bases; nucleotides not matched to a gene: 8. In germline, CDR1 is SGDLS, CDR2 YYNGEE. This CDR3 has 15 residues. CDR3 protein: CASSSRTGGGEKLFF. In DNA, the CDR3 is TGTGCCAGCAGCTCACGGACAGGGGGAGGCGAAAAACTGTTTTTT.

The V call is TRBV7-6, the J call TRBJ2-3; 10 bases fit TRBD2. J gave up 4 bases and V 1 base, and 5 bases lay outside the gene matches. This CDR3 has 16 residues. Germline V gene data show CDR1 as SGHVS and CDR2 as FNYEAQ. CDR3 nucleotides: TGTGCCAGCAGCTTAGGAGCGGGAGGGCCCCCAGATACGCAGTATTTT. As protein: CASSLGAGGPPDTQYF.

The CDR3 coding sequence is TGTGCCAGCAGCTTGTGGGGACAAAGGGGCTACACCTTC. It specifies CASSLWGQRGYTF. The V call is TRBV5-6, the J call TRBJ1-2, with D possibly being TRBD1 (6 bases). This CDR3 is 13 amino acids long. Trimming pared 1 base from V and 8 bases from J, leaving 12 bases between. Germline-derived CDR1 and CDR2 are SGHDT and YYEEEE.

The genes are TRBV5-4 and TRBJ1-2, with TRBD1 matching 9 bases. J gave up 0 bases and V 4 bases, and 1 base lay outside the gene matches. Per the germline V gene, CDR1 is SGHNT and CDR2 is YYREEE (reference sequence). The length of the CDR3 is 14 residues. CDR3 coding DNA: TGTGCCAGCAGCAGGACAGGGGCTAACTATGGCTACACCTTC. Translated, it gives CASSRTGANYGYTF.

The V and J genes are TRBV5-6 and TRBJ2-3, with 9 positions matching TRBD2. Germline values: CDR1 SGHDT, CDR2 YYEEEE. The trim removed 6 bases at V and 2 bases at J, leaving 10 bases unmatched. The CDR3 loop spans 16 amino acids. CDR3 bases: TGTGCCAGCAACCCTAGCGGGGCAAGCTACACAGATACGCAGTATTTT. This codes for CASNPSGASYTDTQYF.

DNA for the CDR3: TGTGCCAGCAGCTTAGGGCTAGCGGGGGTAATCAATGAGCAGTTCTTC. Its protein is CASSLGLAGVINEQFF. J is TRBJ2-1 and V is TRBV11-2; TRBD2 matches 10 bases. Germline CDR1 SGHAT, CDR2 FQNNGV. Trimming took 1 base from V and 6 from J; bases not matched to a gene: 6. This CDR3 has 16 amino acids.

The chain is built from TRBV28 and TRBJ1-3; D gene ambiguous. From germline, CDR1 is MDHEN and CDR2 SYDVKM. This CDR3 contains 11 residues. CDR3 sequence reads: CGGSSGNTIYF. CDR3 nucleotides: TGTGGCGGTAGCTCTGGAAACACCATATATTTT.

The chain carries TRBV4-1 and TRBJ2-5, with 9 positions matching TRBD2. The CDR3 is 15 amino acids. Unmatched junction bases numbered 9, after V lost 5 bases and J lost 5 bases. CDR1 is MGHRA and CDR2 is YSYEKL in the germline V gene. CDR3 residues: CASSDNIGLAETQYF. The CDR3 DNA reads TGCGCCAGCAGCGACAACATTGGACTAGCGGAGACCCAGTACTTC.

The rearrangement links TRBV18 to TRBJ2-2; TRBD1 agrees at 7 bases. The germline CDR1 and CDR2 sequences are KGHSH and LQKENI. J gave up 5 bases and V 1 base, and 7 bases lay outside the gene matches. The CDR3 has 16 residues. CDR3 residues: CASSPLATGKTGELFF. In DNA form, the CDR3 reads TGTGCCAGCTCACCACTTGCGACAGGGAAAACCGGGGAGCTGTTTTTT.

J is TRBJ2-3 and V is TRBV7-3, with a weak D call TRBD2 (5 bases). Germline lookup yields CDR1 SGHTA and CDR2 FQGTGA. The length of the CDR3 is 16 residues. V shed 5 bases and J shed 0 bases, with 15 bases lying between them. In DNA form, the CDR3 reads TGTGCCAGCAGCCCGGTAGCGCAAACTAGCACAGATACGCAGTATTTT. It specifies CASSPVAQTSTDTQYF.

This chain connects TRBV6-4 to TRBJ2-1, with 12 bases aligning to TRBD2. V lost 4 bases to trimming and J lost 10 bases; unmatched junction nucleotides: 2. Germline-derived CDR1 and CDR2 are MRHNA and SNTAGT. The CDR3 spans 13 residues. The CDR3 DNA reads TGTGCCAGCAGTGGCGGACTAGCGGGAGAGCAGTTCTTC. Translation: CASSGGLAGEQFF.

This clone is a singleton in its sample. The chain employs TRBV29-1 and TRBJ2-3, with 9 bases identical to TRBD2. The length of the CDR3 is 15 residues. Trimming removed 6 bases from V and 7 bases from J; junction bases left unmatched: 14. CDR1 and CDR2 (germline): SQVTM, ANQGSEA. In nucleotides, the CDR3 is TGCAGCGTACTACTAGCTAGCGGGGCGCGGAATACGCAGTATTTT. Amino acid sequence: CSVLLASGARNTQYF.

The CDR3 protein is CASSLGPQREGGETQYF. CDR3 sequence (DNA): TGTGCCAGCAGCTTAGGGCCCCAGCGGGAGGGCGGGGAGACCCAGTACTTC. This sequence joins TRBV7-3 and TRBJ2-5; TRBD2 matches 10 bases. This CDR3 spans 17 amino acids. J gave up 5 bases and V 2 bases, and 11 bases lay outside the gene matches. The germline gives CDR1 SGHTA, CDR2 FQGTGA.

This clone was counted only a few times. The chain employs TRBV7-9 and TRBJ1-1, with TRBD1 as a possible D gene (6 bases). The V end lost 5 bases, the J end lost 5 bases, and 15 bases lay between the germline ends. CDR3 size: 14 residues. In germline, CDR1 is SEHNR, CDR2 FQNEAQ (reference sequence). The CDR3 spells CASSVQGRGTEAFF. CDR3 DNA sequence: TGTGCCAGCAGCGTCCAGGGGCGGGGGACTGAAGCTTTCTTT.

The J gene is TRBJ1-2, the V gene TRBV28; tentative D call: TRBD1 (5 bases). V lost 6 bases, J lost 3 bases, and 17 bases lay in between. This CDR3 comprises 15 residues. Germline loops: CDR1 MDHEN, CDR2 SYDVKM. The CDR3 loop reads CASSPRVNFHYGYTF. Written as DNA, the CDR3 is TGTGCCAGCAGCCCCAGGGTAAATTTTCACTATGGCTACACCTTC.

The chain recombines TRBV3-1 (or the pseudogene TRBV3-2) with TRBJ2-5, with D possibly matching TRBD1 (5 bases). V lost 4 bases and J lost 5, with 14 bases in between. This CDR3 region has 14 residues. In germline, CDR1 is LGHDT, CDR2 YNNKEL (reference sequence). CDR3 in amino acids: CASSLFRQRETQYF. The CDR3 bases are TGTGCCAGCAGCCTTTTCCGACAGAGGGAGACCCAGTACTTC.

J is TRBJ2-3 and V is TRBV4-3, with D perhaps TRBD1 (5 bases). The V end lost 0 bases, the J end lost 5 bases, and 12 bases lay between the germline ends. Germline V lookup: CDR1 LGHNA, CDR2 YSLEER. This CDR3 contains 15 residues. CDR3 sequence (DNA): TGCGCCAGCAGCCAAGATGGGGCCCGACGAGATACGCAGTATTTT. This translates into CASSQDGARRDTQYF.

This clone is a singleton in its sample. V gene TRBV5-6 combines with J gene TRBJ2-1; TRBD1 aligns across 7 bases. This CDR3 region has 12 residues. The germline gives CDR1 SGHDT, CDR2 YYEEEE. After removal of 6 bases from V and 6 bases from J, the junction contained 3 bases not matched to a gene. This CDR3 reads CASTQGSNEQFF. The CDR3 region has the DNA TGTGCCAGCACACAGGGGTCCAATGAGCAGTTCTTC.

This chain links TRBV6-5 with TRBJ2-5, with 8 bases that match TRBD1. CDR1 MNHEY and CDR2 SVGAGI come from the germline V gene. The CDR3 length is 12 residues. J was trimmed by 5 bases and V by 7 bases; bases with no gene match: 3. The CDR3 DNA is TGTGCCAGCACGGACAGGGTGGAGACCCAGTACTTC. Protein: CASTDRVETQYF.

V and J are TRBV6-2 or TRBV6-3 and TRBJ1-6, with 9 bases matching TRBD1. In germline, CDR1 is MNHEY, CDR2 SVGEGT. The ends lost 2 bases at V and 9 bases at J; junction bases unmatched: 11. This CDR3 has 17 amino acids. CDR3 sequence (DNA): TGTGCCAGCAGTTACGGCGGGGACAGGGTTTGGGGTTCACCCCTCCACTTT. Its protein is CASSYGGDRVWGSPLHF.

The chain links TRBV11-2 to TRBJ2-3; 12 positions match TRBD2. There are 17 residues in the CDR3. Germline V lookup: CDR1 SGHAT, CDR2 FQNNGV. Trimming at V came to 3 bases and at J to 4 bases, leaving 8 bases not matched to a gene. The CDR3 loop reads CASSFFRLAGAPDTQYF. The CDR3 DNA is TGTGCCAGCAGCTTTTTCCGACTAGCGGGAGCCCCAGATACGCAGTATTTT.

The rearrangement links TRBV29-1 to TRBJ1-2, with D unresolved. This CDR3 comprises 12 residues. Trimming took off 6 bases at V and 5 bases at J, with 13 bases between the two ends. CDR1 and CDR2 (germline): SQVTM, ANQGSEA. CDR3 sequence (DNA): TGCAGCGTGGAACTACGGAGTTATGGCTACACCTTC. Protein product: CSVELRSYGYTF.

The chain links TRBV6-4 to TRBJ1-2, with D perhaps TRBD1 (5 bases). Trimming stripped 0 bases from V and 2 bases from J, with 10 bases between. CDR3 length equals 15 residues. CDR1 and CDR2 from the germline V gene are MRHNA and SNTAGT. The CDR3: CASSDSSGNNYGYTF. The CDR3 region has the DNA TGTGCCAGCAGTGACTCGTCAGGGAACAACTATGGCTACACCTTC.